These 11 T cell receptor beta chains were sequenced from one sample in a study of T cell repertoires in cytomegalovirus infection. Via MiXCR, TCRdb re-called the reads, giving one row per CDR3 protein. In the table there are about 770,000 distinct CDR3 sequences, roughly 29% of which are singletons. Their recognized antigens are unknown. The material sequenced was cultured CD8+ T cells from PBMCs, taken from culture after CMV antigen stimulation. Receptors originate from a human donor in good health (CMV status not recorded). Some clones in this sample may be carry-over from other donors' samples.

This clonotype was counted at least ten times. The J gene is TRBJ1-1, the V gene TRBV7-8; 8 bases line up with TRBD1. The CDR3 is made up of 14 amino acids. CDR1 is SGHVS and CDR2 is FQNEAQ in the germline V gene. Unmatched junction bases numbered 7, after V lost 6 bases and J lost 4 bases. The CDR3 loop is CASRFRTGGTEAFF. CDR3 DNA: TGTGCCAGCAGATTCCGAACAGGGGGCACTGAAGCTTTCTTT.

This rearrangement joins TRBV6-5 to TRBJ2-7; D is uncertain. The CDR3 runs to 14 residues. Germline values: CDR1 MNHEY, CDR2 SVGAGI. V lost 0 bases and J 5 bases, leaving 11 bases between the germline ends. The chain's CDR3 is CASSYSGPYDEQYV. The CDR3 bases are TGTGCCAGCAGTTACTCCGGGCCATACGACGAGCAGTACGTC.

The chain employs TRBV7-9 and TRBJ2-5; a possible D gene is TRBD1 (6 bases). V was pared by 10 bases and J by 5 bases, with 11 bases between. CDR3 length: 11 amino acids. Germline V gene data show CDR1 as SEHNR and CDR2 as FQNEAQ (reference sequence). CDR3 coding DNA: TGTGCCATACAGGGAACGGAGACCCAGTACTTC. Its translation is CAIQGTETQYF.

The J gene is TRBJ2-1, the V gene TRBV9; possibly TRBD1 or TRBD2 for D (5 bases each). V was shortened by 2 bases and J by 0 bases, with 12 bases between the two germline ends. CDR1 SGDLS and CDR2 YYNGEE come from the germline V gene. This CDR3 has 16 residues. CDR3 amino acids: CASSVETGRSYNEQFF. In DNA, the CDR3 is TGTGCCAGCAGCGTTGAAACGGGACGCTCCTACAATGAGCAGTTCTTC.

The sample holds many counts of this clonotype. The rearrangement uses TRBV7-6 and TRBJ2-5; no definite D call. Looked up from germline, CDR1 is SGHVS and CDR2 is FNYEAQ. There are 14 residues in the CDR3. V was clipped by 2 bases and J by 1 base, with 8 bases between them. The CDR3 reads CASSLLTSQETQYF. The CDR3 DNA follows: TGTGCCAGCAGCTTATTGACGTCCCAAGAGACCCAGTACTTC.

The chain has TRBV7-2 and TRBJ2-1; TRBD2 agrees at 9 bases. V lost 1 base to trimming and J lost 7 bases; unmatched junction nucleotides: 8. CDR3 size: 16 residues. Germline V CDR1 and CDR2: SGHTA, FQGNSA. The CDR3 loop is CASSLEWLAGPNEQFF. The CDR3 nucleotides read TGTGCCAGCAGCTTAGAATGGCTAGCGGGGCCGAATGAGCAGTTCTTC.

The chain employs TRBV4-1 and TRBJ2-3, with D unclear. Germline V gene data show CDR1 as MGHRA and CDR2 as YSYEKL. V lost 0 bases, J lost 4 bases, and 8 bases lay in between. The length of the CDR3 is 14 residues. CDR3: CASSQDKEADTQYF. CDR3 DNA sequence: TGCGCCAGCAGCCAAGATAAGGAAGCAGATACGCAGTATTTT.

V gene TRBV2 combines with J gene TRBJ1-2, with TRBD1 matching over 8 bases. V lost 5 bases to trimming and J lost 4 bases; unmatched junction nucleotides: 9. The CDR3 consists of 15 residues. Germline V gives CDR1 SNHLY, CDR2 FYNNEI. The CDR3 region is CASSSQGALIYGYTF. The CDR3 coding sequence is TGTGCCAGCAGTAGTCAGGGGGCGCTGATCTATGGCTACACCTTC.

In its sample, this clonotype was seen a few times. The chain carries TRBV2 and TRBJ2-3; D not certain. The CDR3 totals 14 residues. Germline loops: CDR1 SNHLY, CDR2 FYNNEI. V lost 4 bases and J lost 0, with 8 bases in between. The CDR3, as DNA: TGTGCCAGCAGTGTAAGGTTCAGCACAGATACGCAGTATTTT. It codes for CASSVRFSTDTQYF.

This chain links TRBV10-3 with TRBJ2-1; D is uncertain. The V end was cut by 4 bases, the J end by 0 bases, with 10 bases between. This CDR3 spans 15 amino acids. The V gene's germline CDR1 is ENHRY and CDR2 SYGVKD. The CDR3 DNA is TGTGCCATCAGTGTCGGAGAGGCCTCCTACAATGAGCAGTTCTTC. This translates into CAISVGEASYNEQFF.

The CDR3 here is CASSVYREGAYGYTF. CDR3 coding DNA: TGTGCCAGCAGCGTCTACAGGGAGGGGGCCTATGGCTACACCTTC. The V and J genes are TRBV9 and TRBJ1-2; 7 bases align to TRBD1. Germline trimming cut 2 bases from V and 4 bases from J; bases unmatched to any gene: 8. This CDR3 comprises 15 residues. The germline gives CDR1 SGDLS, CDR2 YYNGEE.